This TCR beta chain was captured by sequencing in a study of blood T cell repertoires in COVID-19. Only in-frame clones appear in the TCRdb table, and some are missing; sequencing was by immunoSEQ multiplex PCR. The sample holds nearly 110,000 clones, about 79% seen once. This TCR came from a man aged 80 or over with COVID-19, enrolled during active disease. The sample comprised peripheral blood.

CDR3 bases: TGTGCCAGCAGTTTGTTAGTGAATCAGCCCCAGCATTTT. It yields the protein CASSLLVNQPQHF. This sequence joins TRBV28 and TRBJ1-5; D is unresolved. Trimming took off 3 bases at V and 4 bases at J, with 7 bases between the two ends. Germline V lookup: CDR1 MDHEN, CDR2 SYDVKM. This CDR3 is 13 amino acids long.